This TCR beta chain comes out of a study of cytomegalovirus exposure and HLA in healthy donors. Per germline, CDR1 SNHLY and CDR2 FYNNEI. This CDR3 has 13 residues. V shed 8 bases and J shed 2 bases, with 13 bases lying between them. Overall study results and limits: As was reported, the classifier diagnosed cytomegalovirus status with high specificity and sensitivity. A later analysis linked a missense variant in DCLRE1C to the trimming of TCR beta V and J genes. Cytomegalovirus association was assigned to about 150 TCR beta chains.

This clone was picked up a small number of times. The antigen is undetermined. The primer mix had 60 Vbeta and 13 Jbeta primers. Produced via immunoSEQ multiplex PCR; TCRdb's table is partial and in-frame only. The data contain hundreds of thousands of clones, just under 85% of them singletons. The TCR was taken from a woman aged 40 to 49 in good health and CMV-seronegative. J is TRBJ2-7 and V is TRBV2, with D perhaps TRBD1 (6 bases). Specimen: PBMCs. For the CDR3, the DNA is TGTGCCAGCCTCCGGGACACGGCCTACGAGCAGTACTTC. Translated: CASLRDTAYEQYF.